These 4 T cell receptor beta chains originate from one sample sequenced in a study of T cell responses to AZD1222 COVID-19 vaccine. Generated by immunoSEQ multiplex PCR, the TCRdb table keeps only in-frame clones and is missing some. The profile shows approximately 140,000 clones, about nine tenths of them singletons. Sample: peripheral blood, taken 28 days after the second AZD1222 dose. The receptors derive from an adult who received the AZD1222 COVID-19 vaccine.

This clone was seen a handful of times. The chain is built from TRBV30 and TRBJ1-5; D is perhaps TRBD1 (5 bases). Trimming pared 3 bases from V and 5 bases from J, leaving 14 bases between. The CDR3 loop spans 14 amino acids. Germline CDR1 GTSNPN, CDR2 SVGIG (reference sequence). DNA for the CDR3: TGTGCCTGGAGCGGTGGGCAGGGTGATCAGCCCCAGCATTTT. Protein sequence: CAWSGGQGDQPQHF.

DNA of the CDR3: TGTGCCTGGAGTGTACTAGCGGGACACACAGATACGCAGTATTTT. This gives the protein CAWSVLAGHTDTQYF. The chain links TRBV30 to TRBJ2-3; 10 nucleotides align to TRBD2. The CDR3 sequence is 15 residues long. CDR1 and CDR2 (germline): GTSNPN, SVGIG (reference sequence). The V gene end was trimmed by 0 bases and the J gene end by 2 bases; junction bases not matched to a gene: 2.

The chain is built from TRBV10-2 and TRBJ2-1; 7 bases map to TRBD2. Germline trimming cut 2 bases from V and 2 bases from J; bases unmatched to any gene: 6. This CDR3 comprises 16 residues. Germline V CDR1 and CDR2: WSHSY, SAAADI. For the CDR3, the DNA is TGCGCCAGCAGTGAGAGGGAGGGTCCTCCCTACAATGAGCAGTTCTTC. Translating gives CASSEREGPPYNEQFF.

V usage is TRBV6-6 and J usage is TRBJ1-6; D is uncertain. V was clipped by 2 bases and J by 9 bases, with 17 bases between them. The CDR3 is 16 amino acids. CDR1 is MNHNY, CDR2 SVGAGI, per germline (reference sequence). CDR3: CASSYGPMGGVSPLHF. Written as DNA, the CDR3 is TGTGCCAGCAGTTACGGTCCAATGGGTGGAGTTTCACCCCTCCACTTT.